Many counts were recorded for the clone carrying this T cell receptor (beta chain). Its antigen is unidentified. The data were obtained in a study of post-analysis software for immune sequencing data. The wider study: Patients with relapsing-remitting, secondary progressive and progressive-relapsing multiple sclerosis courses were all represented. Study-wide findings and caveats: Multiple sclerosis was associated with a significant reduction in normalized Chao1 diversity relative to controls. Strong co-clustering by F measure was seen for same-batch samples. Patients used about five TRBV segments, including TRBV5-6, TRBV5-1 and TRBV20-1, more often than controls.

Germline V lookup: CDR1 SGHNT, CDR2 YYREEE (reference sequence). V dropped 4 bases and J dropped 2 bases, with 18 bases sitting between them. This CDR3 region has 16 residues. The library was made from cDNA and included unique molecular identifiers. Yield was about 500,000 cDNA molecules from around 1 to 9.1 million T cells. TCRdb fed the PCR reads into MiXCR, producing one record per CDR3 protein. The sample has 350,000 to 500,000 distinct CDR3 sequences; more than 30% are singletons. J is TRBJ1-2 and V is TRBV5-4, with D tentatively TRBD1 (6 bases). Sequencing was done on a sample of blood. The origin of this receptor is a girl aged 2-15 years with multiple sclerosis. CDR3 sequence: CASSDATGPYNYGYTF. The CDR3 DNA reads TGTGCCAGCAGCGACGCGACAGGCCCTTACAACTATGGCTACACCTTC.